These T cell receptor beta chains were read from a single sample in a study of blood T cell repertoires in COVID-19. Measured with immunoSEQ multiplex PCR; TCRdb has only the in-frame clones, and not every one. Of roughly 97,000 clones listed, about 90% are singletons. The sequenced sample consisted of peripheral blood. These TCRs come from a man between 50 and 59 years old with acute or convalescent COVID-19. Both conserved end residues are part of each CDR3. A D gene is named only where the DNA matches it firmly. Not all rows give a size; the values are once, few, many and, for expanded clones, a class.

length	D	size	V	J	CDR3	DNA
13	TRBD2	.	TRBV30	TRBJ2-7	CAWGTSGGGEQYF	TGTGCCTGGGGGACTAGCGGGGGCGGCGAGCAGTACTTC
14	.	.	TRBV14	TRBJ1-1	CASSPGRWNTEAFF	TGTGCCAGCAGCCCAGGGAGGTGGAACACTGAAGCTTTCTTT
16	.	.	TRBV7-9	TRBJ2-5	CASSHNRPGMGWTQYF	TGTGCCAGCAGCCATAACAGGCCAGGGATGGGTTGGACCCAGTACTTC
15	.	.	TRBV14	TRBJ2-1	CASSPPGSFYHEQFF	TGTGCCAGCAGCCCGCCCGGGAGCTTCTACCATGAGCAGTTCTTC
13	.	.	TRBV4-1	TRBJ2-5	CASSREGGETQYF	TGCGCCAGCAGCCGAGAAGGAGGGGAGACCCAGTACTTC
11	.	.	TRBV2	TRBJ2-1	CASRSYNEQFF	TGTGCCAGCAGGAGCTACAATGAGCAGTTCTTC
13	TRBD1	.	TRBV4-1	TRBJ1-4	CASSLTGDEKLFF	TGCGCCAGCAGTTTGACAGGGGACGAAAAACTGTTTTTT
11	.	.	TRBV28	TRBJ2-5	CASSLRETQYF	TGTGCCAGCAGTTTGCGGGAGACCCAGTACTTC
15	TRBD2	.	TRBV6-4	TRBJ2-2	CASSPGTSVTGELFF	TGTGCCAGCAGCCCCGGGACTAGCGTTACCGGGGAGCTGTTTTTT
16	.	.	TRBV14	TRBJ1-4	CASSLWDMSTNEKLFF	TGTGCCAGCAGCCTTTGGGACATGTCAACTAATGAAAAACTGTTTTTT
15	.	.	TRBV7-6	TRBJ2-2	CASSLVVQGSGELFF	TGTGCCAGCAGCTTAGTAGTACAGGGTTCCGGGGAGCTGTTTTTT
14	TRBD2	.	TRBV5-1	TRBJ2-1	CASSLDGGGNEQFF	TGCGCCAGCAGCTTGGACGGGGGGGGCAATGAGCAGTTCTTC
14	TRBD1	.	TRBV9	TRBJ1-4	CASSPGQGLEKLFF	TGTGCCAGCAGCCCCGGACAGGGGCTTGAAAAACTGTTTTTT
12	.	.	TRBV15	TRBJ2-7	CATSSAAGEQYF	TGTGCCACCAGCAGTGCTGCGGGGGAGCAGTACTTC
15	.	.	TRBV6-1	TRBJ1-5	CASSEVSNSNQPQHF	TGTGCCAGCAGTGAAGTTTCTAATAGCAATCAGCCCCAGCATTTT
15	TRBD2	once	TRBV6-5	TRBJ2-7	CASSQLAGEPYEQYF	TGTGCCAGCAGTCAGCTAGCGGGAGAGCCCTACGAGCAGTACTTC
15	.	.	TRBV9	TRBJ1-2	CASSGSSGAGNGYTF	TGTGCCAGCAGCGGCTCCTCAGGGGCAGGTAATGGCTACACCTTC
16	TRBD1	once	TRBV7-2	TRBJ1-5	CASSLEGAMGNQPQHF	TGTGCCAGCAGCTTAGAGGGGGCGATGGGCAATCAGCCCCAGCATTTT
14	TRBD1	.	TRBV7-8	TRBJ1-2	CASSPGQGAYGYTF	TGTGCCAGCAGCCCCGGACAGGGAGCCTATGGCTACACCTTC
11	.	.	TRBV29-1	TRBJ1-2	CSVRVDYGYTF	TGCAGCGTTCGAGTTGACTATGGCTACACCTTC
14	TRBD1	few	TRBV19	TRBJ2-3	CASSLDRGRDTQYF	TGTGCCAGTAGTTTGGACAGGGGCAGGGATACGCAGTATTTT
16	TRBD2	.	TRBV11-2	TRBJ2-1	CASSSSPGLAGNEQFF	TGTGCCAGCAGCTCCTCACCGGGACTAGCGGGAAATGAGCAGTTCTTC
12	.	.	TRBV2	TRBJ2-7	CASSENSYEQYF	TGTGCCAGCAGTGAAAACAGCTACGAGCAGTACTTC
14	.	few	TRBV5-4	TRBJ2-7	CASSLVPGAYEQYF	TGTGCCAGCAGCTTGGTTCCGGGAGCCTACGAGCAGTACTTC
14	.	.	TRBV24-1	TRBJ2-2	CATSSQGNTGELFF	TGTGCCACCAGTAGTCAGGGCAACACCGGGGAGCTGTTTTTT
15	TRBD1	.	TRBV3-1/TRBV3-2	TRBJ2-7	CASSQFRTGLDEQYF	TGTGCCAGCAGCCAATTTAGGACAGGGTTGGACGAGCAGTACTTC
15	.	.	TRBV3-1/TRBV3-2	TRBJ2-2	CASSKFLVSTGELFF	TGTGCCAGCAGCAAATTCCTAGTGTCCACCGGGGAGCTGTTTTTT
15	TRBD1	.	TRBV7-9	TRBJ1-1	CASSRSGTGGSQAFF	TGTGCCAGCAGCAGATCCGGGACAGGGGGCTCCCAAGCTTTCTTT
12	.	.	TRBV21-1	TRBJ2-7	CASSTGTGRQYF	TGTGCCAGCAGCACCGGGACAGGGCGGCAGTACTTC
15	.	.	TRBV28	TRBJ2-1	CASSIDSSSYNEQFF	TGTGCCAGCAGCATAGACTCGTCCTCCTACAATGAGCAGTTCTTC
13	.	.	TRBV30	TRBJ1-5	CAWSEDSNQPQHF	TGTGCCTGGAGTGAGGACAGTAATCAGCCCCAGCATTTT
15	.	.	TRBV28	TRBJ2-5	CASSLSLVDQETQYF	TGTGCCAGCAGTTTAAGTCTAGTGGATCAAGAGACCCAGTACTTC
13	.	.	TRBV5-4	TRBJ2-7	CASSFMAAYEQYF	TGTGCCAGCAGCTTCATGGCCGCCTACGAGCAGTACTTC
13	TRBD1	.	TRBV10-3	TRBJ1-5	CAIRAGGGQPQHF	TGTGCCATCAGGGCAGGGGGCGGGCAGCCCCAGCATTTT
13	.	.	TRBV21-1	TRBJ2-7	CASSPGLNYEQYF	TGTGCCAGCAGCCCGGGACTAAACTACGAGCAGTACTTC
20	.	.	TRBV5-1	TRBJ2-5	CASSLAPVGAAGPWEETQYF	TGCGCCAGCAGCTTGGCACCGGTGGGGGCCGCCGGACCTTGGGAAGAGACCCAGTACTTC
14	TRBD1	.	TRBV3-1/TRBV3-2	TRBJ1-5	CASSQRTGSQPQHF	TGTGCCAGCAGCCAGCGGACAGGGTCTCAGCCCCAGCATTTT
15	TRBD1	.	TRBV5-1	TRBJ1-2	CASSITGAGNYGYTF	TGCGCCAGCAGCATAACAGGGGCGGGAAACTATGGCTACACCTTC
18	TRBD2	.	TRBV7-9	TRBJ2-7	CASSLGFAGASYSYEQYF	TGTGCCAGCAGCTTAGGATTTGCGGGAGCTTCTTACTCCTACGAGCAGTACTTC
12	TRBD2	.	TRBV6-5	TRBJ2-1	CASSLAGVEQFF	TGTGCCAGCAGCCTAGCGGGAGTTGAGCAGTTCTTC
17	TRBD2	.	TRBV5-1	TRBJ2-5	CASSFGLAGGGQETQYF	TGCGCCAGCAGCTTTGGACTAGCGGGAGGGGGCCAAGAGACCCAGTACTTC
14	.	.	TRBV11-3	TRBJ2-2	CASSFTPNTGELFF	TGTGCCAGCAGCTTCACACCGAACACCGGGGAGCTGTTTTTT
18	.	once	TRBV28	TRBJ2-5	CASTKGAALFPIQETQYF	TGTGCCAGCACCAAAGGGGCAGCCCTTTTCCCAATTCAAGAGACCCAGTACTTC
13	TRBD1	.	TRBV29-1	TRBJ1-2	CSVRTGALSGYTF	TGCAGCGTTCGTACAGGGGCGCTGAGCGGCTACACCTTC
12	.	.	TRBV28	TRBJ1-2	CATYATAYGYTF	TGTGCCACATACGCGACAGCCTATGGCTACACCTTC
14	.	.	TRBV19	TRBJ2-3	CASSITGGTDTQYF	TGTGCCAGTAGTATAACGGGGGGCACAGATACGCAGTATTTT
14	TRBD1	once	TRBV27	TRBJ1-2	CASSSAGGSYGYTF	TGTGCCAGCAGTTCGGCAGGGGGGAGCTATGGCTACACCTTC
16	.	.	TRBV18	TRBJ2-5	CASSPETGKNGETQYF	TGTGCCAGCTCACCAGAAACAGGAAAGAATGGGGAGACCCAGTACTTC